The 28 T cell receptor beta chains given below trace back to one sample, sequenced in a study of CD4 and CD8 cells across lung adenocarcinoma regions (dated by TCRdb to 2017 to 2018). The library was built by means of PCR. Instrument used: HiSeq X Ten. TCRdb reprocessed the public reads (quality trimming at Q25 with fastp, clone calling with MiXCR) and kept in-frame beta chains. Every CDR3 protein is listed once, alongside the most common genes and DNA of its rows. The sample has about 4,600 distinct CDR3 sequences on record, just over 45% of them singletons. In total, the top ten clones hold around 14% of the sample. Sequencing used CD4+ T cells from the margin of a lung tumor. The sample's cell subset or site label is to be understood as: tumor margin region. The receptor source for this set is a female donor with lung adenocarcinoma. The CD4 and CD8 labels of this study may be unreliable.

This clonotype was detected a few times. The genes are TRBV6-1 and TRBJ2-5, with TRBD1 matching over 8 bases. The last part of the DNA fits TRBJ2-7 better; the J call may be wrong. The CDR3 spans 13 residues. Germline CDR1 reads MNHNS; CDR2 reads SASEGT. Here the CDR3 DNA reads TGTGCCAGCAGTGACAGGGGGCTGAGCGAGCAGTACTTC. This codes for CASSDRGLSEQYF.

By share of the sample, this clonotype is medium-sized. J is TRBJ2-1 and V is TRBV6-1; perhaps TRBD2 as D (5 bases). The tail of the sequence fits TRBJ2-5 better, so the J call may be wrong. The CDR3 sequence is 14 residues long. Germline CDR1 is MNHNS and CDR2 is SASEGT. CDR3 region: CASRPGDRGRTQYF. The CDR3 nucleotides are TGTGCCAGCAGGCCAGGCGACCGGGGAAGGACCCAGTACTTC.

The DNA of the CDR3 is TGTGCCACTATTCCGGGTGCCCAAGAGACCCAGTACTTC. Translation: CATIPGAQETQYF. The J gene is TRBJ2-1, the V gene TRBV10-3; D not certain. The tail of the sequence fits TRBJ2-5 better, so the J call may be wrong. The CDR3 runs 13 residues. Germline loops: CDR1 ENHRY, CDR2 SYGVKD.

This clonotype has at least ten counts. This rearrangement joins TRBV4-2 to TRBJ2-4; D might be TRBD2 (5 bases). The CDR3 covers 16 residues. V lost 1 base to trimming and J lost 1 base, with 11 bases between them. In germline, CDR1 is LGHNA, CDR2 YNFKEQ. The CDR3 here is CASSQVRWEAKNIQYF. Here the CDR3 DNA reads TGTGCCAGCAGCCAAGTGAGGTGGGAGGCCAAAAACATTCAGTACTTC.

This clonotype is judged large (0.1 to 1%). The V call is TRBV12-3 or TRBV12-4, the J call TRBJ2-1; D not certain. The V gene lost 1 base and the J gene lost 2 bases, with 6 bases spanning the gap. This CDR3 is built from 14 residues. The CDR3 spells CASSLGLAYNEQFF. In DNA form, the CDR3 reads TGTGCCAGCAGTTTAGGGCTAGCCTACAATGAGCAGTTCTTC.

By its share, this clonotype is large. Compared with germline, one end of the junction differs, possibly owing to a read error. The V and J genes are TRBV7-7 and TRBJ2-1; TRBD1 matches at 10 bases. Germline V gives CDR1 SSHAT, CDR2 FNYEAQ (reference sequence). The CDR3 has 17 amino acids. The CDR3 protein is CASSLNTGTGAYNEQFF. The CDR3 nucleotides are TGTGCTAGCAGCTTAAATACCGGGACAGGGGCCTACAATGAGCAGTTCTTC.

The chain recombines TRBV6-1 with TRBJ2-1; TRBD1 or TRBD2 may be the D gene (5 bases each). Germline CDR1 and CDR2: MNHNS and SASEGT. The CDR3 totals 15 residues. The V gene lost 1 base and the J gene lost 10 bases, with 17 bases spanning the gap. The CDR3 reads CASSEGDPSSYEQFF. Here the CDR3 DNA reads TGTGCCAGCAGTGAAGGGGACCCAAGCTCCTACGAGCAGTTCTTC.

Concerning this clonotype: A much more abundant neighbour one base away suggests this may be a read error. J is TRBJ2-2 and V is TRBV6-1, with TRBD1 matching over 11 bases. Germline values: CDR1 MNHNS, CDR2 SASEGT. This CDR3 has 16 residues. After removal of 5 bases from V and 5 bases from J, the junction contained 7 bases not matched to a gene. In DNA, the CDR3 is TGTGCCAGCAGTCTGCCCGGGACAGGGGGGACCGGGGAGCTGTTTTTT. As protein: CASSLPGTGGTGELFF.

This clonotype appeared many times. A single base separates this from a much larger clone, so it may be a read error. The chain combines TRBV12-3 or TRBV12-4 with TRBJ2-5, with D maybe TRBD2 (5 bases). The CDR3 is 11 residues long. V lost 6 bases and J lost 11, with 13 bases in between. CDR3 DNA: TGTGCCAGCAGCCCGGGGAATGAGCAGTACTTC. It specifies CASSPGNEQYF.

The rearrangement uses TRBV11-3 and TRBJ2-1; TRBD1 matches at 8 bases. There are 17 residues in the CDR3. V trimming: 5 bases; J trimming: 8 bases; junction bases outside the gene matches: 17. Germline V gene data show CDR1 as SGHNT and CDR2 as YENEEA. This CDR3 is CASSDPPGQAILYEQFF. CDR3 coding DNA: TGTGCCAGCAGCGACCCCCCGGGACAGGCGATTTTATATGAGCAGTTCTTC.

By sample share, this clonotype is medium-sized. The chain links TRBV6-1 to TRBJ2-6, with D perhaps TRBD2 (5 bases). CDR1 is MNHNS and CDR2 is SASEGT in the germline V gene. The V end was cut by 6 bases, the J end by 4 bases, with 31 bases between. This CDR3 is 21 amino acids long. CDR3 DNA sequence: TGTGCCAGCAGCCGCCGAGATCCCGCAGCCCAGACCGGACTGGGGGCCAACGTCCTGACTTTC. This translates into CASSRRDPAAQTGLGANVLTF.

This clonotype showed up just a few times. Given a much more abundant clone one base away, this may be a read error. The CDR3 reads CASSFSGSGSYNEQYF. Here the CDR3 DNA reads TGTGCCAGCAGTTTTAGCGGGAGTGGCTCCTACAATGAGCAGTACTTC. The chain recombines TRBV27 with TRBJ2-5; 9 positions match TRBD2. V was pared by 3 bases and J by 11 bases, with 16 bases of the junction left unmatched. CDR1 is MNHEY and CDR2 is SMNVEV in the germline V gene (reference sequence). There are 16 residues in the CDR3.

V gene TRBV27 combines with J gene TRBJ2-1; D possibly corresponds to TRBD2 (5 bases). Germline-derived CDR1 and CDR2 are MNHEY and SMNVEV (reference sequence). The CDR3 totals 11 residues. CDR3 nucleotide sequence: TGTGAGACGGGGACCTACAATGAGCAGTTCTTC. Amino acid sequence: CETGTYNEQFF.

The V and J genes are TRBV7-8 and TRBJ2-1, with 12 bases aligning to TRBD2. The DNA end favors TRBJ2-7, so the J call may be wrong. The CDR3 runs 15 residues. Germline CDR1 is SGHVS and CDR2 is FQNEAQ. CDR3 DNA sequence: TGTGCCAGCAGCGCCCGACTAGCGGGAGCGTACGAGCAGTACTTC. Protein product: CASSARLAGAYEQYF.

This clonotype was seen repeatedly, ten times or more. The CDR3 DNA sequence: TGTGCCAGTAGACGGGGACAGGGACCCCGCGAGCAGTTCTTC. Residues: CASRRGQGPREQFF. This chain links TRBV6-1 with TRBJ2-1; 9 nucleotides match TRBD1. Germline values: CDR1 MNHNS, CDR2 SASEGT. With V trimmed by 9 bases and J by 10 bases, 13 bases remained unmatched. The CDR3 is 14 residues long.

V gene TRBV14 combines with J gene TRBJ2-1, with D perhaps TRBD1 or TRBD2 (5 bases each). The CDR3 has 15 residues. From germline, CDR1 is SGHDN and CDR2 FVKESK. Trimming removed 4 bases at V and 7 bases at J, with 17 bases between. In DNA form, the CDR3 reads TGTGCCAGCAGCCCCGGTCAGGGAAGGAGGAATGAGCAGTTCTTC. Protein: CASSPGQGRRNEQFF. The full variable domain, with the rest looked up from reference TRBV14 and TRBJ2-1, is EAGVTQFPSHSVIEKGQTVTLRCDPISGHDNLYWYRRVMGKEIKFLLHFVKESKQDESGMPNNRFLAERTGGTYSTLKVQPAELEDSGVYFCASSPGQGRRNEQFFGPGTRLTVL.

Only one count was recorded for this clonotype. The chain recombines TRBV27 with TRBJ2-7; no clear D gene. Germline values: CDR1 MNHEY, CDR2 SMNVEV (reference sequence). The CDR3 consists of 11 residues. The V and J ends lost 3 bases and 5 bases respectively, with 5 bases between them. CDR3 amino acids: CASSLANEQYF. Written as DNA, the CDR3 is TGTGCCAGCAGTTTGGCGAACGAGCAGTACTTC.

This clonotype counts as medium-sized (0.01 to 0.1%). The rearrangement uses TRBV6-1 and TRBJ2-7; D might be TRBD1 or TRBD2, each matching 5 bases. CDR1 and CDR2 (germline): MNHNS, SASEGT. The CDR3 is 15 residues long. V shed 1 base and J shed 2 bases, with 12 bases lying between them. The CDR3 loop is CASSEEGTEPYEQYF. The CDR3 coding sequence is TGTGCCAGCAGTGAAGAAGGGACGGAACCCTACGAGCAGTACTTC.

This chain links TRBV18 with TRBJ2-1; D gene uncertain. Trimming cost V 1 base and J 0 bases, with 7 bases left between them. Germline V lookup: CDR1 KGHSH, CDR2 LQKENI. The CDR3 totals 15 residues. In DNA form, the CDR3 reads TGTGCCAGCTCACCACAGTCTAGCTCCTACAATGAGCAGTTCTTC. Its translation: CASSPQSSSYNEQFF.

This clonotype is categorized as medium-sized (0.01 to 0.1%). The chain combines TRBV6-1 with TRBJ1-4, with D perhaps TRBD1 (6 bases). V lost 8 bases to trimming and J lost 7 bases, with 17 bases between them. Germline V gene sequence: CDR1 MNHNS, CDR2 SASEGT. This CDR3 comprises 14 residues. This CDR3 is CASGGLHFGEKLFF. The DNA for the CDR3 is TGTGCCAGCGGGGGCCTCCATTTTGGTGAAAAACTGTTTTTT.

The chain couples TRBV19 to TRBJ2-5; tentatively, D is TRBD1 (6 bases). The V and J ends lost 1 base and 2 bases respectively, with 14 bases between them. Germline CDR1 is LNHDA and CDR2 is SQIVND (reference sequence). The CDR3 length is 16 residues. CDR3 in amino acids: CASSIGGQVGQETQYF. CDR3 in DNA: TGTGCCAGTAGTATAGGGGGGCAAGTAGGTCAAGAGACCCAGTACTTC.

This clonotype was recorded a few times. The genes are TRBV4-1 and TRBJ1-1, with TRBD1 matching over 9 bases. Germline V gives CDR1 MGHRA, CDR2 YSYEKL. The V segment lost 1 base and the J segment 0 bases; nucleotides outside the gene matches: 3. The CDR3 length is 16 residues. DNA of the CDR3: TGCGCCAGCAGCCAAGGGTGGGACAGGGTGAACACTGAAGCTTTCTTT. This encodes CASSQGWDRVNTEAFF.

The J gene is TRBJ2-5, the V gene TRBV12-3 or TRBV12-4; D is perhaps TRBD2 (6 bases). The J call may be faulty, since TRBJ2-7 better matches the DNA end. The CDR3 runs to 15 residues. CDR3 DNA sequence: TGTGCCAGCAGTTTGGGGGGAGCTGTCTTATACGAGCAGTACTTC. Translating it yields CASSLGGAVLYEQYF.

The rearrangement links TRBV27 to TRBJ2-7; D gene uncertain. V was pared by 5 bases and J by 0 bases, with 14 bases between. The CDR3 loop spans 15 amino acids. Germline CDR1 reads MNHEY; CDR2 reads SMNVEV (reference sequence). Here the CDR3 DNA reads TGTGCCAGCAGTCTCGACGGCGAAGGCTCCTACGAGCAGTACTTC. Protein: CASSLDGEGSYEQYF.

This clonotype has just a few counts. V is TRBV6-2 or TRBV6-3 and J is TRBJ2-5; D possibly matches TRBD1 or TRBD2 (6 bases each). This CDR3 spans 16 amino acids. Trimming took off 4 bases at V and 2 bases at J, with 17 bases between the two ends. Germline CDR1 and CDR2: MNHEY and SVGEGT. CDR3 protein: CASSLGGSGFQETQYF. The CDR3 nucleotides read TGTGCCAGCAGTTTAGGGGGGAGTGGCTTTCAAGAGACCCAGTACTTC.

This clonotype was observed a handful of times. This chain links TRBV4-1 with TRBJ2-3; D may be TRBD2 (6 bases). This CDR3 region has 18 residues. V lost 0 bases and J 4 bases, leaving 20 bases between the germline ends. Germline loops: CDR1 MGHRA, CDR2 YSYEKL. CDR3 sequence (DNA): TGCGCCAGCAGCCAAGATACCGGGAGACGTGGGTGGGCAGATACGCAGTATTTT. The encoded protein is CASSQDTGRRGWADTQYF.

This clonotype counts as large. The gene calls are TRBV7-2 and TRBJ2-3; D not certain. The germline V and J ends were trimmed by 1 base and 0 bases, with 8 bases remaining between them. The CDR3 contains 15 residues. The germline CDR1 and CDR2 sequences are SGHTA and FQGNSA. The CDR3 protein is CASSLVVGSTDTQYF. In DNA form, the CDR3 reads TGTGCCAGCAGCTTAGTCGTCGGGAGCACAGATACGCAGTATTTT.

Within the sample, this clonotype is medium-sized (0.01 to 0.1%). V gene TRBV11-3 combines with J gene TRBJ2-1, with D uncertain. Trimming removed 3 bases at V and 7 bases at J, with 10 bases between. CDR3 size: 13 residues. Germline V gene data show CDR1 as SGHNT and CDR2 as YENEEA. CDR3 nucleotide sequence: TGTGCCAGCAGCTTGAGGACCAGGAATGAGCAGTTCTTC. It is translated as CASSLRTRNEQFF.